A selection of T cell receptor beta chains follows, all from one sample in a study of regulatory T cells in long-lasting Graves disease. MiXCR, run by TCRdb on the multiplex PCR reads, gives a single entry per CDR3 protein. The data show hundreds of thousands of distinct CDR3 sequences, with roughly 16% seen just once and 12% held by the top ten. The same data also went into a second study, on T cells in Graves' hyperthyroidism and ophthalmopathy.

Sequences were derived from peripheral blood mononuclear cells (PBMCs), sampled at new diagnosis, from a patient treated with antithyroid drugs. The receptors here all came from a young man with Graves disease. Both conserved end residues are part of each CDR3. A D gene is named only where the DNA matches it firmly. Clone sizes are given selectively: once, few, many, or a class where the clone is expanded.

J gene: TRBJ1-2
D gene: NA
clone size: many
V gene: TRBV30
CDR3 DNA: TGTGCCTGCCACCCGGGACCCCCCGGGGACTTC
CDR3 protein: CACHPGPPGDF

J gene: TRBJ1-4
D gene: TRBD1
clone size: NA
V gene: TRBV30
CDR3 DNA: TGTGCCTTCCATGACAGGGCTGGTAATGAAAAACTGTTTTTT
CDR3 protein: CAFHDRAGNEKLFF

J gene: TRBJ1-2
D gene: TRBD1
clone size: few
V gene: TRBV7-9
CDR3 DNA: TGTGCCAGCAGCTTAGCCCAGGGGGCGCGATATGGCTACACCTTC
CDR3 protein: CASSLAQGARYGYTF

J gene: TRBJ1-2
D gene: TRBD1
clone size: many
V gene: TRBV12-3/TRBV12-4
CDR3 DNA: TGTGCCAGCAGTTTCAGGGGGGATGGTGGCTACACCTTC
CDR3 protein: CASSFRGDGGYTF

J gene: TRBJ2-5
D gene: TRBD2
clone size: many
V gene: TRBV6-1
CDR3 DNA: TGTGCCAGCAGGGGGGGGATTACTAGCGGTAAATTTCAAGAGACCCAGTACTTC
CDR3 protein: CASRGGITSGKFQETQYF

J gene: TRBJ1-5
D gene: NA
clone size: many
V gene: TRBV20-1
CDR3 DNA: TGCAGTGCTAGAGATAGGGGACGGAGCAATCAGCCCCAGCATTTT
CDR3 protein: CSARDRGRSNQPQHF

J gene: TRBJ1-3
D gene: NA
clone size: NA
V gene: TRBV12-3/TRBV12-4
CDR3 DNA: TGTGCCAGCAGTTTGGGGGGGTCTATCTCTGGAAACACCATATATTTT
CDR3 protein: CASSLGGSISGNTIYF

J gene: TRBJ2-7
D gene: TRBD2
clone size: few
V gene: TRBV15
CDR3 DNA: TGTGCCACCAGCAGACTGGGAGGGAGCTCCTACGAGCAGTACTTC
CDR3 protein: CATSRLGGSSYEQYF

J gene: TRBJ2-2
D gene: NA
clone size: NA
V gene: TRBV11-2
CDR3 DNA: TGTGCCAGCAGCTCACTTCAGAAGAACACCGGGGAGCTGTTTTTT
CDR3 protein: CASSSLQKNTGELFF

J gene: TRBJ1-2
D gene: NA
clone size: many
V gene: TRBV30
CDR3 DNA: TGTGCCTGGAGTGTTTCGACGTTGACCTATGGCTACACCTTC
CDR3 protein: CAWSVSTLTYGYTF

J gene: TRBJ2-7
D gene: NA
clone size: NA
V gene: TRBV7-9
CDR3 DNA: TGTGCCAGCAGCTTGGGGAAATCTTCCTACGAGCAGTACTTC
CDR3 protein: CASSLGKSSYEQYF

J gene: TRBJ2-3
D gene: NA
clone size: NA
V gene: TRBV3-1
CDR3 DNA: TGTGCCAGCGGTGGCAGTTTGCGAGATACGCAGTATTTT
CDR3 protein: CASGGSLRDTQYF

J gene: TRBJ1-5
D gene: NA
clone size: few
V gene: TRBV6-2/TRBV6-3
CDR3 DNA: TGTGCCAGCAGACAGGGTCAGCCCCAGCATTTT
CDR3 protein: CASRQGQPQHF

J gene: TRBJ2-1
D gene: NA
clone size: many
V gene: TRBV3-1
CDR3 DNA: TGTGCCAGCACCGACGGGGGCTCCTACAATGAGCAGTTCTTC
CDR3 protein: CASTDGGSYNEQFF

J gene: TRBJ1-2
D gene: NA
clone size: few
V gene: TRBV5-1
CDR3 DNA: TGCGCCAGCAGCTTGGGGCGATGGTTTCCCTATGGCTACACCTTC
CDR3 protein: CASSLGRWFPYGYTF

J gene: TRBJ1-3
D gene: TRBD1
clone size: NA
V gene: TRBV5-1
CDR3 DNA: TGCGCCAGCAGCGCGGGACAGGGGGCCCCAAACACCATATATTTT
CDR3 protein: CASSAGQGAPNTIYF

J gene: TRBJ2-7
D gene: NA
clone size: once
V gene: TRBV2
CDR3 DNA: TGTGCCAGCAACTTAGACGGGAGTAAGTACGAGCAGTACTTC
CDR3 protein: CASNLDGSKYEQYF

J gene: TRBJ2-1
D gene: TRBD2
clone size: NA
V gene: TRBV7-9
CDR3 DNA: TGTGCCAGCAGCCCCGGGGGGGAAGGCGGGGGTGAGCAGTTCTTC
CDR3 protein: CASSPGGEGGGEQFF

J gene: TRBJ1-2
D gene: NA
clone size: many
V gene: TRBV28
CDR3 DNA: TGTGCCAGCAGTTTTCCGCCCAATAACTATGGCTACACCTTC
CDR3 protein: CASSFPPNNYGYTF

J gene: TRBJ1-4
D gene: NA
clone size: many
V gene: TRBV3-1
CDR3 DNA: TGTGCCAGCAGCCAAGAGGCTTACGGGAGCCAAGAAAAACTGTTTTTT
CDR3 protein: CASSQEAYGSQEKLFF

J gene: TRBJ2-5
D gene: TRBD2
clone size: many
V gene: TRBV9
CDR3 DNA: TGTGCCAGCAGCCCCAGGACTAGCGGGCTACAAGAGACCCAGTACTTC
CDR3 protein: CASSPRTSGLQETQYF

J gene: TRBJ2-3
D gene: NA
clone size: NA
V gene: TRBV4-1
CDR3 DNA: TGCGCCAGCAGCCAAGTCCCCCCCCCGGGTGCGGATACGCAGTATTTT
CDR3 protein: CASSQVPPPGADTQYF

J gene: TRBJ2-7
D gene: TRBD2
clone size: many
V gene: TRBV30
CDR3 DNA: TGTGCCCGCGAGGGGCGGGAGACCTACGAGCAGTACTTC
CDR3 protein: CAREGRETYEQYF

J gene: TRBJ2-5
D gene: NA
clone size: many
V gene: TRBV6-1
CDR3 DNA: TGTGCCAGCAGACACCCTTCGTACCAAGAGACCCAGTACTTC
CDR3 protein: CASRHPSYQETQYF

J gene: TRBJ1-1
D gene: TRBD1
clone size: many
V gene: TRBV3-1
CDR3 DNA: TGTGCCAGCAGCTACCAGGGGGCGCGGGGGACTGAAGCTTTCTTT
CDR3 protein: CASSYQGARGTEAFF

J gene: TRBJ1-1
D gene: TRBD1
clone size: many
V gene: TRBV2
CDR3 DNA: TGTGCCAGCAACGGACAGGGTTTCACTGAAGCTTTCTTT
CDR3 protein: CASNGQGFTEAFF

J gene: TRBJ1-1
D gene: NA
clone size: many
V gene: TRBV29-1
CDR3 DNA: TGCAGCGTTGGCTTCGGGGCTTGGGCAGGCACTGAAGCTTTCTTT
CDR3 protein: CSVGFGAWAGTEAFF

J gene: TRBJ1-5
D gene: NA
clone size: NA
V gene: TRBV10-3
CDR3 DNA: TGTGCCATCAGCGTTGGAGGGGAAGGTCAGCCCCAGCATTTT
CDR3 protein: CAISVGGEGQPQHF

J gene: TRBJ2-3
D gene: TRBD2
clone size: many
V gene: TRBV20-1
CDR3 DNA: TGCAGTGCTATAAGCGGGAGTCCCCCAGATACGCAGTATTTT
CDR3 protein: CSAISGSPPDTQYF

J gene: TRBJ2-4
D gene: TRBD1
clone size: NA
V gene: TRBV4-1
CDR3 DNA: TGCGCCAGCAGCCAATCCCCAGACAGGGGAGGCATAGCCAAAAACATTCAGTACTTC
CDR3 protein: CASSQSPDRGGIAKNIQYF

J gene: TRBJ1-2
D gene: NA
clone size: many
V gene: TRBV30
CDR3 DNA: TGTGCCTGGAGTGTAATGGCGGGCGGCTACACCTTC
CDR3 protein: CAWSVMAGGYTF

J gene: TRBJ2-7
D gene: NA
clone size: many
V gene: TRBV27
CDR3 DNA: TGTGCCAGCTTAATGCCCCCGCCCGAGCAGTACTTC
CDR3 protein: CASLMPPPEQYF

J gene: TRBJ2-1
D gene: NA
clone size: few
V gene: TRBV20-1
CDR3 DNA: TGCAGTCCTCTAGCGACCAGCTCCTACAATGAGCAGTTCTTC
CDR3 protein: CSPLATSSYNEQFF

J gene: TRBJ2-3
D gene: NA
clone size: many
V gene: TRBV7-9
CDR3 DNA: TGTGCCAGCAGCTTAGAGGATACGCAGTATTTT
CDR3 protein: CASSLEDTQYF

J gene: TRBJ2-2
D gene: NA
clone size: NA
V gene: TRBV20-1
CDR3 DNA: TGCAGTGCGAGAATGCAGGGCCCTAACACCGGGGAGCTGTTTTTT
CDR3 protein: CSARMQGPNTGELFF

J gene: TRBJ2-2
D gene: NA
clone size: NA
V gene: TRBV6-1
CDR3 DNA: TGTGCCAGCAGTGAGGGAACAGCGGCGGCCGGGGAGCTGTTTTTT
CDR3 protein: CASSEGTAAAGELFF

J gene: TRBJ2-7
D gene: TRBD2
clone size: NA
V gene: TRBV10-2
CDR3 DNA: TGCGCCAGCAGTGAGGTACTAGCGGTTTTCTACGAGCAGTACTTC
CDR3 protein: CASSEVLAVFYEQYF

J gene: TRBJ2-7
D gene: NA
clone size: many
V gene: TRBV28
CDR3 DNA: TGTGCCAGCAGGACAGCCTACGAGCAGTACTTC
CDR3 protein: CASRTAYEQYF

J gene: TRBJ1-4
D gene: NA
clone size: few
V gene: TRBV4-1
CDR3 DNA: TGTGCCAGCAGCCAACTCGTGCCGGGGGCAGGAGAAAAACTGTTTTTT
CDR3 protein: CASSQLVPGAGEKLFF

J gene: TRBJ2-3
D gene: TRBD1
clone size: many
V gene: TRBV5-1
CDR3 DNA: TGCGCCAGCAGCGCCACAGGGGGCACAGATACGCAGTATTTT
CDR3 protein: CASSATGGTDTQYF

J gene: TRBJ2-2
D gene: TRBD2
clone size: NA
V gene: TRBV12-3/TRBV12-4
CDR3 DNA: TGTGCCAGCAGTTTAATCCGAGGGTGGGGCTTGGGGACTAGCGGGAGAGGGGAGCTGTTTTTT
CDR3 protein: CASSLIRGWGLGTSGRGELFF

J gene: TRBJ1-1
D gene: NA
clone size: few
V gene: TRBV29-1
CDR3 DNA: TGCAGCGTTGAAGATAATGGAAGGTTGAAGGCATGGGACACTGAAGCTTTCTTT
CDR3 protein: CSVEDNGRLKAWDTEAFF

J gene: TRBJ2-7
D gene: TRBD1
clone size: many
V gene: TRBV28
CDR3 DNA: TGTGCCAGCAGTGAACGGACAGGGGGGTTCCACGAGCAGTACTTC
CDR3 protein: CASSERTGGFHEQYF

J gene: TRBJ1-1
D gene: TRBD1
clone size: few
V gene: TRBV7-9
CDR3 DNA: TGTGCCAGCAGCTCAACTGGGACAGTAGAGGCTTTCTTT
CDR3 protein: CASSSTGTVEAFF

J gene: TRBJ2-4
D gene: NA
clone size: NA
V gene: TRBV4-1
CDR3 DNA: TGCGCCAGCAGCCAAGAAGGGAGTATAGCCAAAAACATTCAGTACTTC
CDR3 protein: CASSQEGSIAKNIQYF

J gene: TRBJ2-7
D gene: NA
clone size: many
V gene: TRBV7-9
CDR3 DNA: TGTGCCAGCAGCTTAGCAGTAGGGCTATTCACCTACGAGCAGTACTTC
CDR3 protein: CASSLAVGLFTYEQYF

J gene: TRBJ2-1
D gene: NA
clone size: many
V gene: TRBV5-1
CDR3 DNA: TGCGCCAGCAGCTTGGGGGGCGGGTCCCTCTCCTACAATGAGCAGTTCTTC
CDR3 protein: CASSLGGGSLSYNEQFF

J gene: TRBJ2-1
D gene: NA
clone size: many
V gene: TRBV19
CDR3 DNA: TGTGCCAGTAGTATCACCTTTAACTCCTACAATGAGCAGTTCTTC
CDR3 protein: CASSITFNSYNEQFF

J gene: TRBJ2-1
D gene: TRBD2
clone size: many
V gene: TRBV5-1
CDR3 DNA: TGCGCCAGCTACAGCGGGAGTGGCTACAATGAGCAGTTCTTC
CDR3 protein: CASYSGSGYNEQFF

J gene: TRBJ2-5
D gene: NA
clone size: many
V gene: TRBV30
CDR3 DNA: TGTGCCTTTTCCCCAGTCGGAGCGGGTAGAAACCAGTACTTC
CDR3 protein: CAFSPVGAGRNQYF

J gene: TRBJ2-1
D gene: NA
clone size: many
V gene: TRBV12-3/TRBV12-4
CDR3 DNA: TGTGCCAGCACCCTAGGGGGGGCGATCAATGAGCAGTTCTTC
CDR3 protein: CASTLGGAINEQFF

J gene: TRBJ1-4
D gene: TRBD1
clone size: few
V gene: TRBV7-6
CDR3 DNA: TGTGCCAGCAGCTTAGCAGAGGGGGCGGGTGAAAAACTGTTTTTT
CDR3 protein: CASSLAEGAGEKLFF

J gene: TRBJ2-2
D gene: NA
clone size: few
V gene: TRBV7-6
CDR3 DNA: TGTGCCAGCAGCTTGGAGCGGGCGGGCACCGGGGAGCTGTTTTTT
CDR3 protein: CASSLERAGTGELFF